This T cell receptor beta chain is drawn from a study of cytotoxic CD8 clonotypes in ibrutinib-treated CLL. For the study at large: For this cohort, patients were roughly 10 relapsed/refractory and 15 treatment-naive, while 17 were IGHV unmutated. Points from the study as a whole: Clonality (at baseline) was higher than in age-matched healthy donors and tracked circulating CD8+ T-cell counts. Clonality increased at ibrutinib response, then returned toward baseline at progression.

The CDR3 covers 16 residues. The junction had 15 bases not matched to a gene; V was cut back by 7 bases and J by 7 bases. Germline V gene sequence: CDR1 LNHDA, CDR2 SQIVND (reference sequence). TCRdb keeps only in-frame clones here, not all; method: immunoSEQ multiplex PCR. Here the sample spans over 100,000 clones, 80% to 90% being singletons. In regard to this clone: Antigen: not known.

V usage is TRBV19 and J usage is TRBJ1-5, with 8 bases fitting TRBD1. This receptor was obtained from a human donor with chronic lymphocytic leukemia. The specimen was PBMCs, collected after 24 months of ibrutinib treatment. The CDR3 here is CASNPDREAIWQPQHF. In nucleotides, the CDR3 is TGTGCCAGTAACCCGGACAGGGAGGCTATCTGGCAGCCCCAGCATTTT. The full variable domain, with the rest looked up from reference TRBV19 and TRBJ1-5, is DGGITQSPKYLFRKEGQNVTLSCEQNLNHDAMYWYRQDPGQGLRLIYYSQIVNDFQKGDIAEGYSVSREKKESFPLTVTSAQKNPTAFYLCASNPDREAIWQPQHFGDGTRLSIL.